This paragraph covers one TCR beta chain sequence. Cohorts were determined from participant-reported clinical history. Sequencing used immunoSEQ multiplex PCR; TCRdb keeps in-frame clones, though not all of them. The data show hundreds of thousands of clones, about 82% seen once. These data belong to a study of blood T cell repertoires in COVID-19. The wider study: Researchers got acute and convalescent COVID-19 samples from the United States, Italy and Spain. Sources were T cells, B-cell-depleted T cells, or PBMCs; the material itself was cDNA or gDNA.

From germline, CDR1 is ENHRY and CDR2 SYGVKD. This CDR3 has 13 amino acids. V dropped 4 bases and J dropped 1 base, with 6 bases sitting between them. The sequencing sample was made of PBMCs or T cells enriched from blood (not recorded which). The TCR originated in a woman aged 45-65 years who had recovered from COVID-19. The gene calls are TRBV10-3 and TRBJ2-3; the D gene is possibly TRBD2 (6 bases). This CDR3 reads CAISGLGTDTQYF. As DNA, the CDR3 is TGTGCCATCAGTGGACTAGGCACAGATACGCAGTATTTT.